The next 5 T cell receptor beta chains were all read from a single sample in a study of sequential checkpoint blockade in melanoma. The treatment was: randomized to nivolumab then ipilimumab (arm A) or the reverse (arm B). Profiling relied on immunoSEQ multiplex PCR, and the TCRdb table lists in-frame clones only, not all of them. There are approximately 23,000 clones in the sample; roughly 80% occur only once, and around 30% lies in the top ten. Sequencing used CD8+ T cells sorted from blood (inferred from file names), obtained from a patient given nivolumab and ipilimumab in sequence. The receptors were sampled from a human donor with melanoma.

The chain carries TRBV4-3 and TRBJ2-3; 9 bases match TRBD2. Trimming took 0 bases from V and 9 from J; bases not matched to a gene: 13. The CDR3 contains 17 residues. Germline lookup yields CDR1 LGHNA and CDR2 YSLEER. In DNA, the CDR3 is TGCGCCAGCAGCCAAGATCGGGCGGGAGGGCCCGGGGGGACGCAGTATTTT. It translates to CASSQDRAGGPGGTQYF.

The genes are TRBV9 and TRBJ2-3, with TRBD1 identical over 8 bases. CDR1 is SGDLS and CDR2 is YYNGEE in the germline V gene. Losses at the gene ends were 3 bases for V and 0 bases for J; bases not matched to a gene: 9. The CDR3 is 17 residues long. The CDR3: CASSASQGAASTDTQYF. In DNA form, the CDR3 reads TGTGCCAGCAGCGCCTCCCAGGGGGCTGCTAGCACAGATACGCAGTATTTT. The full variable domain, completed using reference TRBV9 and TRBJ2-3, is DSGVTQTPKHLITATGQRVTLRCSPRSGDLSVYWYQQSLDQGLQFLIQYYNGEERAKGNILERFSAQQFPDLHSELNLSSLELGDSALYFCASSASQGAASTDTQYFGPGTRLTVL.

The J gene is TRBJ2-2, the V gene TRBV6-5, with 7 bases aligning to TRBD2. The V segment lost 4 bases and the J segment 0 bases; nucleotides outside the gene matches: 2. CDR1 and CDR2 from the germline V gene are MNHEY and SVGAGI. The CDR3 extends over 15 amino acids. DNA of the CDR3: TGTGCCAGCAGTTGGACTAGGGCGAACACCGGGGAGCTGTTTTTT. Its protein product is CASSWTRANTGELFF.

This chain connects TRBV10-2 to TRBJ2-3; TRBD2 might be the D (6 bases). The V and J ends lost 4 bases and 7 bases respectively, with 18 bases between them. Germline loops: CDR1 WSHSY, CDR2 SAAADI. The CDR3 totals 15 residues. The CDR3 nucleotides read TGCGCCAGCAGTGTGGGACTTCCCAAAGAATATACGCAGTATTTT. It yields the protein CASSVGLPKEYTQYF.

This sequence joins TRBV4-1 and TRBJ1-2; 9 bases map to TRBD1. This CDR3 is 17 amino acids long. CDR1 and CDR2 from the germline V gene are MGHRA and YSYEKL. After removal of 3 bases from V and 5 bases from J, the junction contained 13 bases not matched to a gene. The CDR3 DNA follows: TGCGCCAGCAGCCACAGAGCCACCGCGGGACAGGGATATGGCTACACCTTC. Translation gives CASSHRATAGQGYGYTF.